The entry below describes one T cell receptor beta chain. TCRdb's copy holds only in-frame clones and misses some; the assay was immunoSEQ multiplex PCR. The sample consists of 2.3 million or so clones, over 85% of them appearing once. The sample comes from a study of shared clonotypes between healthy human individuals. CDR3 length: 15 amino acids. The germline V and J ends were trimmed by 0 bases and 9 bases, with 17 bases remaining between them. Per the germline V gene, CDR1 is MNHEY and CDR2 is SVGAGI. This chain uses TRBV6-5 with TRBJ1-1, with unresolved D. The specimen was naive CD4+ T cells from PBMCs. The subset denotes: CD45RA+ positively selected. The TCR sequence derives from a young man in good health. Some clones in this sample may be carry-over from other donors' samples. The CDR3 loop reads CASSYSPPTTQQAFF. For the CDR3, the DNA is TGTGCCAGCAGTTACTCCCCCCCAACAACTCAGCAAGCTTTCTTT.